This TCR beta chain was sequenced in a study of shared clonotypes between healthy human individuals. Genomic DNA per cell subset filled all wells of several immunoSEQ plates. Here immunoSEQ multiplex PCR was the method, and the copy in TCRdb shows in-frame clones only, minus some. The sample has around 1.1 million clones; about 84% are singletons. This clone has just a few counts. V lost 4 bases and J lost 5, with 11 bases in between. Germline-derived CDR1 and CDR2 are MNHNS and SASEGT. The length of the CDR3 is 14 residues. The rearrangement links TRBV6-1 to TRBJ1-4; D gene ambiguous. The sample taken for sequencing was memory CD4+ T cells from PBMCs. Subset described: CD45RA-negative fraction. The sequence came from a man aged 18 to 35 in good health. Some clones in this sample may be carry-over from other donors' samples. The CDR3 sequence is CASSVRQQNEKLFF. The CDR3 DNA sequence: TGTGCCAGCAGTGTACGGCAGCAAAATGAAAAACTGTTTTTT.